The next 28 T cell receptor beta chains were all read from a single sample in a study of blood T cell repertoires in COVID-19. Here immunoSEQ multiplex PCR was the method, and the copy in TCRdb shows in-frame clones only, minus some. Of about 220,000 clones listed, approximately 86% are singletons. Sequenced: peripheral blood. The receptors stem from a woman under 40 who had recovered from COVID-19.

V and J are TRBV9 and TRBJ2-3; TRBD2 aligns across 11 bases. Germline V gene lookup returns CDR1 SGDLS and CDR2 YYNGEE. J was trimmed by 4 bases and V by 0 bases; bases with no gene match: 13. The CDR3 is made up of 19 amino acids. DNA for the CDR3: TGTGCCAGCAGCGTAGTTAGCGGGGGGGCTCAGTCGGCGGCAGATACGCAGTATTTT. It encodes CASSVVSGGAQSAADTQYF.

V is TRBV3-1 (or the pseudogene TRBV3-2) and J is TRBJ1-2; D may be TRBD1 (6 bases). Germline V gene lookup returns CDR1 LGHDT and CDR2 YNNKEL (reference sequence). Deletions cut 2 bases from V and 8 bases from J, with 18 bases between. The CDR3 extends over 15 amino acids. CDR3 amino acids: CASSQSRGQMGGYTF. The DNA for the CDR3 is TGTGCCAGCAGCCAAAGTCGCGGACAGATGGGCGGCTACACCTTC.

The chain recombines TRBV7-2 with TRBJ2-5; 11 bases are a match to TRBD2. V shed 3 bases and J 5 bases; nucleotides not matched to a gene: 8. The V gene's germline CDR1 is SGHTA and CDR2 FQGNSA. This CDR3 spans 16 amino acids. The CDR3 DNA reads as TGTGCCAGCAGCTTTAAGAGACTAGCGGGGTCCGAGACCCAGTACTTC. Its protein product is CASSFKRLAGSETQYF.

This chain joins TRBV12-5 and TRBJ1-5; 7 bases are shared with TRBD1. The V and J ends lost 5 bases and 0 bases, in that order; junction bases with no gene match: 7. This CDR3 region has 16 residues. The V gene's germline CDR1 is LGHNT and CDR2 FRNRAP. CDR3 sequence reads: CASGLSGQVSNQPQHF. Written as DNA, the CDR3 is TGTGCTAGTGGTCTCTCAGGACAGGTTAGCAATCAGCCCCAGCATTTT.

The CDR3 is CASSSYSGQGSYEQYF. CDR3 DNA: TGTGCCAGCAGTTCGTACTCCGGACAGGGGAGCTACGAGCAGTACTTC. The V gene is TRBV6-6, the J gene TRBJ2-7; 9 bases are a match to TRBD1. J was trimmed by 3 bases and V by 4 bases; bases with no gene match: 10. This CDR3 comprises 16 residues. Germline V gene data show CDR1 as MNHNY and CDR2 as SVGAGI (reference sequence).

In DNA form, the CDR3 reads TGTGCCAGCAGTGAAAGTGCAGGGATCGGAAACACCATATATTTT. As protein: CASSESAGIGNTIYF. This sequence joins TRBV6-1 and TRBJ1-3, with TRBD1 as a possible D gene (5 bases). CDR1 is MNHNS and CDR2 is SASEGT in the germline V gene. This CDR3 contains 15 residues. V was shortened by 2 bases and J by 4 bases, with 12 bases between the two germline ends.

To note about this clone: The same CDR3 is also encoded by other DNA sequences in this sample. The chain combines TRBV6-1 with TRBJ1-5, with D possibly matching TRBD1 (5 bases). V was trimmed by 0 bases and J by 1 base, leaving 7 bases between them. Germline V gene sequence: CDR1 MNHNS, CDR2 SASEGT. This CDR3 has 15 amino acids. The CDR3 here is CASSEAGGSNQPQHF. The DNA of the CDR3 is TGTGCCAGCAGTGAAGCTGGGGGGAGCAATCAGCCCCAGCATTTT.

V gene TRBV7-9 combines with J gene TRBJ2-6; no firm D call. Trimming pared 2 bases from V and 4 bases from J, leaving 9 bases between. This CDR3 comprises 15 residues. Germline assignment: CDR1 SEHNR and CDR2 FQNEAQ (reference sequence). The chain's CDR3 is CASSLSEYGANVLTF. The CDR3 DNA follows: TGTGCCAGCAGCTTAAGTGAGTACGGGGCCAACGTCCTGACTTTC.

The rearrangement links TRBV11-2 to TRBJ2-1; TRBD1 agrees at 9 bases. The CDR3 loop spans 15 amino acids. Trimming cost V 1 base and J 6 bases; bases outside gene matches: 4. CDR1 and CDR2 from the germline V gene are SGHAT and FQNNGV. DNA of the CDR3: TGTGCCAGCAGCTTAGGGTGGACAGGGGTCAATGAGCAGTTCTTC. Its protein is CASSLGWTGVNEQFF.

V gene TRBV11-2 combines with J gene TRBJ2-3; TRBD2 is a possible D gene (7 bases). V lost 5 bases, J lost 6 bases, and 21 bases lay in between. Germline V gene lookup returns CDR1 SGHAT and CDR2 FQNNGV. The CDR3 is 16 residues long. In nucleotides, the CDR3 is TGTGCCAGCAGCAAGCGAACCGGGGGGCCTTCGGATACGCAGTATTTT. Its protein is CASSKRTGGPSDTQYF.

J is TRBJ2-2 and V is TRBV5-1; 7 nucleotides match TRBD2. After removal of 6 bases from V and 3 bases from J, the junction contained 17 bases not matched to a gene. Germline V CDR1 and CDR2: SGHRS, YFSETQ. The CDR3 runs 18 residues. CDR3 nucleotides: TGCGCCAGCAACGCGGTTGGAGCACAACGGGGGGACACCGGGGAGCTGTTTTTT. Translation: CASNAVGAQRGDTGELFF.

The V and J genes are TRBV7-6 and TRBJ2-7, with TRBD1 matching 8 bases. The CDR3 is made up of 14 amino acids. Germline V gene lookup returns CDR1 SGHVS and CDR2 FNYEAQ. Trimming at V came to 7 bases and at J to 4 bases, leaving 9 bases not matched to a gene. As DNA, the CDR3 is TGTGCCAGCACAAAGGACAGGGTGACATACGAGCAGTACTTC. It yields the protein CASTKDRVTYEQYF.

The chain links TRBV7-2 to TRBJ2-1; D may be TRBD2 (5 bases). The CDR3 runs to 13 residues. Germline CDR1 reads SGHTA; CDR2 reads FQGNSA. V was pared by 1 base and J by 5 bases, with 6 bases between. The CDR3 coding sequence is TGTGCCAGCAGCTTAGGACTACACAATGAGCAGTTCTTC. Protein: CASSLGLHNEQFF.

V usage is TRBV6-5 and J usage is TRBJ2-1, with 12 bases fitting TRBD2. With V trimmed by 6 bases and J by 3 bases, 3 bases remained unmatched. The germline V gene encodes CDR1 MNHEY and CDR2 SVGAGI. There are 15 residues in the CDR3. The CDR3 DNA is TGTGCCAGCAGGATGACTAGCGGGGGCTACAATGAGCAGTTCTTC. Amino acids: CASRMTSGGYNEQFF.

This clone showed up just once. CDR3 coding DNA: TGTGCCAGTAGGATATTCACGGGACAGACTTCACCCCTCCACTTT. Protein: CASRIFTGQTSPLHF. The gene calls are TRBV19 and TRBJ1-6; the match to TRBD1 covers 7 bases. The CDR3 extends over 15 amino acids. With 6 bases clipped from V and 9 bases from J, the junction kept 11 bases outside the gene matches. Germline-derived CDR1 and CDR2 are LNHDA and SQIVND (reference sequence).

The J gene is TRBJ1-1, the V gene TRBV5-4; D is unclear. This CDR3 region has 16 residues. Trimming took 0 bases from V and 4 from J, leaving 16 bases between them. Germline-derived CDR1 and CDR2 are SGHNT and YYREEE (reference sequence). DNA of the CDR3: TGTGCCAGCAGCTTGGGTGGACTAGCAGTGTCCACTGAAGCTTTCTTT. It encodes CASSLGGLAVSTEAFF.

This clone has just a few counts. The chain uses TRBV4-2 and TRBJ2-7; 10 nucleotides align to TRBD2. The germline V gene encodes CDR1 LGHNA and CDR2 YNFKEQ. The CDR3 has 16 residues. V dropped 2 bases and J dropped 6; count of bases not matched to a gene: 10. The CDR3 DNA reads TGTGCCAGCAGCCAACCCGGGACTAGCGAGTTGGGCGAGCAGTACTTC. Its protein product is CASSQPGTSELGEQYF.

This clone has a handful of counts. The chain uses TRBV3-1 (or the pseudogene TRBV3-2) and TRBJ2-7, with D unclear. The V gene's germline CDR1 is LGHDT and CDR2 YNNKEL (reference sequence). CDR3 length equals 14 residues. V gave up 1 base and J gave up 0 bases, with 7 bases separating them. DNA for the CDR3: TGTGCCAGCAGCCAAGTACAGAACTCCTACGAGCAGTACTTC. Amino acids: CASSQVQNSYEQYF.

The genes are TRBV28 and TRBJ2-1, with TRBD2 identical over 14 bases. CDR1 MDHEN and CDR2 SYDVKM come from the germline V gene. The CDR3 spans 20 residues. Germline trimming cut 3 bases from V and 0 bases from J; bases unmatched to any gene: 10. The CDR3 is CASSFPRLAGGPSSYNEQFF. For the CDR3, the DNA is TGTGCCAGCAGTTTCCCTCGACTAGCGGGGGGGCCGAGCTCCTACAATGAGCAGTTCTTC.

The rearrangement joins TRBV5-4 to TRBJ2-1, with D uncertain. The V and J ends lost 0 bases and 6 bases respectively, with 10 bases between them. CDR3 size: 14 residues. Per the germline V gene, CDR1 is SGHNT and CDR2 is YYREEE (reference sequence). CDR3 bases: TGTGCCAGCAGCTTGGGCGAATACCGCAATGAGCAGTTCTTC. This codes for CASSLGEYRNEQFF.

The V gene is TRBV4-3, the J gene TRBJ2-3; TRBD1 is a possible D gene (7 bases). Trimming took off 5 bases at V and 0 bases at J, with 15 bases between the two ends. Germline V gene data show CDR1 as LGHNA and CDR2 as YSLEER. The CDR3 totals 16 residues. The CDR3 protein is CASSGGWGQSTDTQYF. The CDR3 coding sequence is TGCGCCAGCAGCGGAGGGTGGGGACAGAGCACAGATACGCAGTATTTT.

The sample holds a few counts of this clone. This chain links TRBV7-9 with TRBJ1-1, with TRBD1 identical over 8 bases. V lost 5 bases, J lost 6 bases, and 11 bases stayed unmatched. CDR3 size: 15 residues. Germline values: CDR1 SEHNR, CDR2 FQNEAQ (reference sequence). As DNA, the CDR3 is TGTGCCAGCAGCCCCCCGACAGGGGTTTACTCTGAAGCTTTCTTT. Translating it yields CASSPPTGVYSEAFF.

The V and J genes are TRBV27 and TRBJ2-1; D remains ambiguous. Germline V CDR1 and CDR2: MNHEY, SMNVEV (reference sequence). V gave up 6 bases and J gave up 0 bases, with 9 bases separating them. The CDR3 is 14 amino acids. CDR3 sequence: CASSLRSSYNEQFF. CDR3 bases: TGTGCCAGCAGCCTCCGGAGCTCCTACAATGAGCAGTTCTTC.

A note on this clone: At one of its ends the junction is not consistent with the germline gene, which may arise from a read error. The V gene is TRBV5-1, the J gene TRBJ2-1; D unresolved. Germline V lookup: CDR1 SGHRS, CDR2 YFSETQ. The CDR3 runs to 15 residues. The DNA for the CDR3 is TGCGCCAGCGGCTTGATGAGCGCGTCGGACAATGAGCAGTTCTTC. It codes for CASGLMSASDNEQFF.

The chain links TRBV6-5 to TRBJ2-3; D perhaps matches TRBD2 (5 bases). The CDR3 has 13 amino acids. V was clipped by 6 bases and J by 2 bases, with 9 bases between them. CDR1 and CDR2 from the germline V gene are MNHEY and SVGAGI. The CDR3 spells CASRDGNTDTQYF. The CDR3 DNA is TGTGCCAGCAGAGACGGGAACACAGATACGCAGTATTTT.

The V call is TRBV5-4, the J call TRBJ1-2; 7 bases agree with TRBD1. Trimming cost V 2 bases and J 2 bases; bases outside gene matches: 12. CDR1 and CDR2 (germline): SGHNT, YYREEE (reference sequence). This CDR3 spans 17 amino acids. CDR3 protein: CASSFGGPRGANYGYTF. The DNA for the CDR3 is TGTGCCAGCAGCTTCGGCGGTCCCAGGGGGGCAAACTATGGCTACACCTTC. Filled out from reference TRBV5-4 and TRBJ1-2, the complete variable domain reads ETGVTQSPTHLIKTRGQQVTLRCSSQSGHNTVSWYQQALGQGPQFIFQYYREEENGRGNFPPRFSGLQFPNYSSELNVNALELDDSALYLCASSFGGPRGANYGYTFGSGTRLTVV.

The CDR3 spells CASSETSGQETQYF. CDR3 coding DNA: TGTGCCAGCAGCGAGACTAGCGGACAAGAGACCCAGTACTTC. J is TRBJ2-5 and V is TRBV7-9; 9 positions agree with TRBD2. The CDR3 loop spans 14 amino acids. From germline, CDR1 is SEHNR and CDR2 FQNEAQ (reference sequence). The ends lost 5 bases at V and 2 bases at J; junction bases unmatched: 3.

J is TRBJ1-4 and V is TRBV5-1; D unclear. The CDR3 consists of 13 residues. V lost 7 bases and J lost 5, with 12 bases in between. Germline V gene sequence: CDR1 SGHRS, CDR2 YFSETQ. The CDR3 here is CASGGSSNEKLFF. In nucleotides, the CDR3 is TGCGCCAGCGGCGGCAGCTCCAATGAAAAACTGTTTTTT.